The 20 T cell receptor beta chains below come from one sample, sequenced in a study of blood T cell repertoires in COVID-19. Assay used: immunoSEQ multiplex PCR; TCRdb lists only in-frame clones, some missing. The sample has tens of thousands of clones; 83% are singletons. Input material: peripheral blood. These receptors came from a man aged 25 to 45 with COVID-19, enrolled during active disease.

There are a few counts of this clone. The CDR3 nucleotides read TGCGCCAGCAGCGGAGGGACTAGCGGGGCCCCCGGGGAGCTGTTTTTT. Its protein product is CASSGGTSGAPGELFF. This chain connects TRBV5-1 to TRBJ2-2, with 13 positions matching TRBD2. The V and J ends lost 4 bases and 6 bases, in that order; junction bases with no gene match: 6. This CDR3 has 16 amino acids. Germline V gives CDR1 SGHRS, CDR2 YFSETQ.

The chain joins TRBV14 to TRBJ2-5; 10 bases match TRBD2. This CDR3 has 16 residues. Germline-derived CDR1 and CDR2 are SGHDN and FVKESK. V lost 1 base, J lost 1 base, and 3 bases stayed unmatched. CDR3 sequence (DNA): TGTGCCAGCAGCCAAGGGAGGACTAGCGGCCAAGAGACCCAGTACTTC. Translating it yields CASSQGRTSGQETQYF.

The rearrangement links TRBV7-3 to TRBJ2-1; 7 nucleotides line up with TRBD1. The length of the CDR3 is 13 residues. The germline CDR1 and CDR2 sequences are SGHTA and FQGTGA. V was pared by 5 bases and J by 5 bases, with 3 bases of the junction left unmatched. CDR3: CASSPGTDNEQFF. CDR3 DNA sequence: TGTGCCAGCAGCCCGGGGACAGACAATGAGCAGTTCTTC.

This clone turned up a few times. This sequence joins TRBV10-2 and TRBJ2-7, with 8 bases that match TRBD2. Germline V gene data show CDR1 as WSHSY and CDR2 as SAAADI. V trimming: 3 bases; J trimming: 1 base; junction bases outside the gene matches: 8. CDR3 size: 16 residues. The CDR3 protein is CASSETYAGGSYEQYF. Written as DNA, the CDR3 is TGCGCCAGCAGTGAAACTTACGCGGGAGGATCCTACGAGCAGTACTTC.

The chain recombines TRBV23-1 with TRBJ2-7, with no clear D. TRBV23-1 is an open reading frame, and its role is uncertain. V was pared by 0 bases and J by 3 bases, with 9 bases between. The CDR3 runs to 14 residues. The CDR3 sequence is CASSQSHTIYEQYF. CDR3 in DNA: TGCGCCAGCAGTCAATCACACACCATCTACGAGCAGTACTTC.

The chain couples TRBV19 to TRBJ2-5, with a tentative D call TRBD1 (6 bases). The CDR3 length is 13 residues. V lost 3 bases to trimming and J lost 5 bases, with 10 bases between them. Germline assignment: CDR1 LNHDA and CDR2 SQIVND (reference sequence). The CDR3 DNA reads TGTGCCAGTAGTATTACAGGGCGGGAGACCCAGTACTTC. Translated, it gives CASSITGRETQYF.

The chain couples TRBV4-1 to TRBJ2-7; 7 bases match TRBD2. From germline, CDR1 is MGHRA and CDR2 YSYEKL. After removal of 1 base from V and 5 bases from J, the junction contained 8 bases not matched to a gene. This CDR3 is built from 15 residues. CDR3 sequence (DNA): TGCGCCAGCAGCCAAGGGGGAGGGCGTACCGACGAGCAGTACTTC. Translated: CASSQGGGRTDEQYF.

The chain links TRBV14 to TRBJ1-6, with a tentative D call TRBD1 (6 bases). Germline V gene sequence: CDR1 SGHDN, CDR2 FVKESK. V was clipped by 1 base and J by 10 bases, with 11 bases between them. This CDR3 region has 14 residues. This chain's CDR3 is CASSQVRQGSPLHF. As DNA, the CDR3 is TGTGCCAGCAGCCAAGTGCGGCAGGGGTCACCCCTCCACTTT.

This chain joins TRBV10-3 and TRBJ1-1, with a tentative D call TRBD1 (5 bases). The CDR3 sequence is 13 residues long. V dropped 7 bases and J dropped 3 bases, with 12 bases sitting between them. Germline V CDR1 and CDR2: ENHRY, SYGVKD. CDR3 residues: CAIKMTDYTEAFF. DNA of the CDR3: TGTGCCATCAAGATGACAGATTACACTGAAGCTTTCTTT.

The V gene is TRBV10-3, the J gene TRBJ2-1; TRBD2 might be the D (6 bases). The CDR3 has 14 amino acids. Looked up from germline, CDR1 is ENHRY and CDR2 is SYGVKD. Between the trimmed V and J ends, which lost 8 bases and 9 bases, there was a span of 20 bases. CDR3 amino acids: CAIVADPSVGEQFF. CDR3 bases: TGTGCCATCGTAGCGGACCCGAGTGTAGGTGAGCAGTTCTTC.

The V gene is TRBV27, the J gene TRBJ1-2, with 11 bases matching TRBD1. V lost 2 bases to trimming and J lost 7 bases; unmatched junction nucleotides: 9. This CDR3 region has 16 residues. Germline CDR1 MNHEY, CDR2 SMNVEV (reference sequence). Here the CDR3 reads CASSLGQGAREGGYTF. CDR3 DNA sequence: TGTGCCAGCAGTTTAGGACAGGGGGCTCGAGAGGGTGGCTACACCTTC.

Only a few counts were recorded for this clone. This chain connects TRBV27 to TRBJ1-5; tentative D call: TRBD1 (5 bases). Trimming took 3 bases from V and 6 from J, leaving 9 bases between them. Per germline, CDR1 MNHEY and CDR2 SMNVEV (reference sequence). This CDR3 is 13 amino acids long. Here the CDR3 DNA reads TGTGCCAGCAGTTTCAGGGAGGGTCAGCCCCAGCATTTT. The encoded protein is CASSFREGQPQHF.

This rearrangement joins TRBV7-2 to TRBJ2-1; TRBD2 agrees at 9 bases. Germline V lookup: CDR1 SGHTA, CDR2 FQGNSA. The trim removed 5 bases at V and 4 bases at J, leaving 9 bases unmatched. CDR3 size: 16 residues. The DNA of the CDR3 is TGTGCCAGCAGCCCGGTCGGGAGCGGGAGGTACAATGAGCAGTTCTTC. This sequence encodes CASSPVGSGRYNEQFF.

CDR3 DNA: TGTGCCAGCTCCCCTCGGGATGTCGGAAACACCATATATTTT. It specifies CASSPRDVGNTIYF. The chain combines TRBV18 with TRBJ1-3; the D is unclear. CDR1 is KGHSH, CDR2 LQKENI, per germline. The CDR3 totals 14 residues. V lost 6 bases to trimming and J lost 4 bases, with 13 bases between them.

The chain links TRBV28 to TRBJ2-7; 8 nucleotides match TRBD1. In germline, CDR1 is MDHEN, CDR2 SYDVKM. The CDR3 runs 13 residues. With V trimmed by 6 bases and J by 8 bases, 9 bases remained unmatched. CDR3 in DNA: TGTGCCAGCAGCCCCACCCGACAGGGGAAGCAGTACTTC. It yields the protein CASSPTRQGKQYF.

This rearrangement joins TRBV18 to TRBJ1-2; TRBD1 matches 10 bases. Germline CDR1 reads KGHSH; CDR2 reads LQKENI. This CDR3 comprises 14 residues. Trimming took 2 bases from V and 8 from J; bases not matched to a gene: 5. Here the CDR3 DNA reads TGTGCCAGCTCACCAGACGACAGGGGGCGCGGCTACACCTTC. Amino acid sequence: CASSPDDRGRGYTF.

The chain uses TRBV5-4 and TRBJ2-3, with unresolved D. Deletions cut 1 base from V and 1 base from J, with 4 bases between. Looked up from germline, CDR1 is SGHNT and CDR2 is YYREEE (reference sequence). This CDR3 comprises 13 residues. The CDR3 loop is CASSLRGTDTQYF. In nucleotides, the CDR3 is TGTGCCAGCAGCTTGCGGGGCACAGATACGCAGTATTTT.

V is TRBV2 and J is TRBJ2-3, with unresolved D. Germline CDR1 reads SNHLY; CDR2 reads FYNNEI. Trimming removed 0 bases at V and 9 bases at J, with 4 bases between. This CDR3 contains 11 residues. DNA for the CDR3: TGTGCCAGCAGTGAAGCTGCGACGCAGTATTTT. This gives the protein CASSEAATQYF.

The count of this clone is one. V is TRBV29-1 and J is TRBJ2-7; no firm D call. The germline V and J ends were trimmed by 4 bases and 3 bases, with 7 bases remaining between them. Germline lookup yields CDR1 SQVTM and CDR2 ANQGSEA. This CDR3 is built from 11 residues. CDR3 in amino acids: CSVGQVYEQYF. DNA for the CDR3: TGCAGCGTTGGGCAGGTCTACGAGCAGTACTTC.

The V gene is TRBV30, the J gene TRBJ2-1; possibly TRBD1 for D (6 bases). This CDR3 comprises 12 residues. Germline loops: CDR1 GTSNPN, CDR2 SVGIG (reference sequence). Deletions cut 1 base from V and 7 bases from J, with 8 bases between. CDR3 sequence: CAWSARGNEQFF. The CDR3 DNA follows: TGTGCCTGGAGTGCAAGGGGGAATGAGCAGTTCTTC.